Each of the 29 T cell receptor beta chains below was sequenced from the same sample in a study of blood T cell repertoires in COVID-19. The table came from immunoSEQ multiplex PCR; TCRdb's copy has only in-frame clones and leaves some out. The sample has approximately 250,000 clones, 75% to 90% seen once. Sequencing was performed on peripheral blood. Every receptor here comes from a woman in her 70s with COVID-19, enrolled during active disease.

This clone occurred once. The chain combines TRBV4-3 with TRBJ1-5; no clear D. Germline CDR1 LGHNA, CDR2 YSLEER. Trimming cost V 0 bases and J 7 bases, with 7 bases left between them. This CDR3 is built from 13 residues. In DNA form, the CDR3 reads TGCGCCAGCAGCCAAGAATCGGGACAGCCCCAGCATTTT. Translating gives CASSQESGQPQHF.

This chain uses TRBV3-1 (or the pseudogene TRBV3-2) with TRBJ1-4; D gene uncertain. V was clipped by 3 bases and J by 7 bases, with 18 bases between them. Germline loops: CDR1 LGHDT, CDR2 YNNKEL (reference sequence). The CDR3 covers 16 residues. In nucleotides, the CDR3 is TGTGCCAGCAGCCAGGACTCCGGGCCCAGCGTTGAAAAACTGTTTTTT. This gives the protein CASSQDSGPSVEKLFF.

The chain joins TRBV18 to TRBJ2-1; the D is unclear. The CDR3 is 14 amino acids. Trimming removed 6 bases from V and 2 bases from J, with 11 bases in between. CDR1 is KGHSH and CDR2 is LQKENI in the germline V gene. The chain's CDR3 is CASSPTEAYNEQFF. CDR3 sequence (DNA): TGTGCCAGCTCCCCAACCGAGGCCTACAATGAGCAGTTCTTC.

This chain connects TRBV2 to TRBJ2-7; a possible D gene is TRBD1 (6 bases). With 2 bases removed from V and 4 bases from J, the gap between germline ends came to 18 bases. The germline V gene has CDR1 SNHLY and CDR2 FYNNEI. The CDR3 loop spans 16 amino acids. CDR3 in amino acids: CASSEIQDSLRYEQYF. Written as DNA, the CDR3 is TGTGCCAGCAGTGAAATTCAGGACAGCTTACGTTACGAGCAGTACTTC.

The CDR3 DNA reads as TGTGCCAGTAGTATGGGGACTAGCGGGAGGGAGCAGTACTTC. It translates to CASSMGTSGREQYF. V is TRBV19 and J is TRBJ2-7; TRBD2 matches 15 bases. The trim removed 3 bases at V and 7 bases at J, leaving 1 base unmatched. Germline V CDR1 and CDR2: LNHDA, SQIVND (reference sequence). The CDR3 is made up of 14 amino acids.

V gene TRBV7-9 combines with J gene TRBJ1-2; 7 bases match TRBD1. This CDR3 is built from 16 residues. V shed 3 bases, J shed 0 bases, and the junction held 7 bases outside the gene matches. Germline V CDR1 and CDR2: SEHNR, FQNEAQ (reference sequence). Written as DNA, the CDR3 is TGTGCCAGCAGCTTGGGGAGACAGGGCTCTAACTATGGCTACACCTTC. Its protein product is CASSLGRQGSNYGYTF.

The chain employs TRBV5-1 and TRBJ2-4; TRBD1 is a possible D gene (7 bases). Germline V lookup: CDR1 SGHRS, CDR2 YFSETQ. CDR3 length: 15 residues. The V and J ends lost 3 bases and 8 bases respectively, with 18 bases between them. CDR3 sequence: CASSSFGGGGDIQYF. In DNA form, the CDR3 reads TGCGCCAGCAGCTCTTTCGGAGGGGGCGGGGACATTCAGTACTTC.

This chain uses TRBV3-1 (or the pseudogene TRBV3-2) with TRBJ2-6; D not certain. The CDR3 sequence is 14 residues long. The ends were cut back, 6 bases at V and 0 bases at J, with 6 bases in the middle. CDR1 is LGHDT, CDR2 YNNKEL, per germline (reference sequence). The CDR3 here is CASSTRSGANVLTF. In DNA form, the CDR3 reads TGTGCCAGCAGTACACGCTCTGGGGCCAACGTCCTGACTTTC.

This clone came up once. The gene calls are TRBV5-5 and TRBJ2-5; possibly TRBD1 for D (6 bases). The CDR3 runs 19 residues. The germline V gene has CDR1 SGHKS and CDR2 YYEKEE (reference sequence). V lost 3 bases and J 0 bases, leaving 24 bases between the germline ends. In DNA form, the CDR3 reads TGTGCCAGCAGCTCACTATGGCAGGGGCTAACTCATAACCAAGAGACCCAGTACTTC. This encodes CASSSLWQGLTHNQETQYF.

This chain links TRBV30 with TRBJ1-5; D remains unclear. The CDR3 extends over 14 amino acids. Trimming stripped 2 bases from V and 3 bases from J, with 11 bases between. The germline V gene encodes CDR1 GTSNPN and CDR2 SVGIG (reference sequence). The CDR3 DNA follows: TGTGCCTGGAGTAAACGACGGGTCAATCAGCCCCAGCATTTT. Translation gives CAWSKRRVNQPQHF. The full variable domain, completed using reference TRBV30 and TRBJ1-5, is SQTIHQWPATLVQPVGSPLSLECTVEGTSNPNLYWYRQAAGRGLQLLFYSVGIGQISSEVPQNLSASRPQDRQFILSSKKLLLSDSGFYLCAWSKRRVNQPQHFGDGTRLSIL.

The gene calls are TRBV24-1 and TRBJ2-5; TRBD2 matches 12 bases. Germline CDR1 and CDR2: KGHDR and SFDVKD. V gave up 6 bases and J gave up 4 bases; unmatched junction bases: 5. CDR3 size: 15 residues. CDR3 residues: CATSPLAGGPETQYF. CDR3 DNA: TGTGCCACCAGTCCACTAGCGGGAGGCCCAGAGACCCAGTACTTC.

This clone occurred once. The chain carries TRBV30 and TRBJ1-2; D remains unclear. The CDR3 totals 12 residues. The V end lost 3 bases, the J end lost 7 bases, and 12 bases lay between the germline ends. Germline V gene data show CDR1 as GTSNPN and CDR2 as SVGIG (reference sequence). CDR3 loop: CAWRPGGVGYTF. The DNA for the CDR3 is TGTGCCTGGAGGCCTGGCGGGGTTGGCTACACCTTC.

This clone occurred once. The chain combines TRBV11-2 with TRBJ1-3, with a tentative D call TRBD1 (6 bases). The CDR3 consists of 13 residues. V was clipped by 0 bases and J by 7 bases, with 7 bases between them. Germline assignment: CDR1 SGHAT and CDR2 FQNNGV. The CDR3 DNA follows: TGTGCCAGCAGCTTAGAGGGGGCCAACACCATATATTTT. Protein: CASSLEGANTIYF.

This clone was recorded once. The chain carries TRBV5-1 and TRBJ2-1; TRBD1 matches 12 bases. Trimming removed 5 bases from V and 7 bases from J; junction bases left unmatched: 13. The length of the CDR3 is 17 residues. Germline V gene lookup returns CDR1 SGHRS and CDR2 YFSETQ. The CDR3 here is CASRRPARGQGANEQFF. For the CDR3, the DNA is TGCGCCAGCAGGCGGCCTGCTAGGGGACAGGGGGCTAATGAGCAGTTCTTC.

The chain combines TRBV5-1 with TRBJ2-7; 13 bases agree with TRBD2. Germline V gene sequence: CDR1 SGHRS, CDR2 YFSETQ. CDR3 length equals 15 residues. The ends lost 7 bases at V and 2 bases at J; junction bases unmatched: 6. CDR3 sequence (DNA): TGCGCCAGCTCGCGGACTAGCGGGAGAACCTACGAGCAGTACTTC. It specifies CASSRTSGRTYEQYF.

The chain employs TRBV5-1 and TRBJ2-1; TRBD2 agrees at 8 bases. Germline lookup yields CDR1 SGHRS and CDR2 YFSETQ. This CDR3 spans 11 amino acids. The V gene end was trimmed by 7 bases and the J gene end by 10 bases; junction bases not matched to a gene: 4. CDR3 sequence: CASFSGMEQFF. CDR3 sequence (DNA): TGCGCCAGCTTTAGCGGGATGGAGCAGTTCTTC. Combining the CDR3 with reference TRBV5-1 and TRBJ2-1 gives the whole variable domain KAGVTQTPRYLIKTRGQQVTLSCSPISGHRSVSWYQQTPGQGLQFLFEYFSETQRNKGNFPGRFSGRQFSNSRSEMNVSTLELGDSALYLCASFSGMEQFFGPGTRLTVL.

The genes are TRBV5-4 and TRBJ1-2; D unresolved. The germline V gene encodes CDR1 SGHNT and CDR2 YYREEE (reference sequence). The CDR3 is 14 residues long. Trimming cost V 1 base and J 3 bases, with 10 bases left between them. This chain's CDR3 is CASSLNERDYGYTF. The DNA of the CDR3 is TGTGCCAGCAGCTTGAACGAGAGAGACTATGGCTACACCTTC.

This clone occurred once. The chain couples TRBV3-1 (or the pseudogene TRBV3-2) to TRBJ1-2; D remains ambiguous. The CDR3 runs 13 residues. CDR1 is LGHDT and CDR2 is YNNKEL in the germline V gene (reference sequence). V gave up 2 bases and J gave up 11 bases, with 15 bases separating them. The CDR3 spells CASSQSDTMWYTF. The DNA of the CDR3 is TGTGCCAGCAGCCAATCAGATACTATGTGGTACACCTTC.

The chain carries TRBV10-3 and TRBJ2-2, with no clear D. The CDR3 covers 15 residues. Looked up from germline, CDR1 is ENHRY and CDR2 is SYGVKD. V lost 0 bases, J lost 1 base, and 6 bases lay in between. CDR3 nucleotide sequence: TGTGCCATCAGTGAGTCGGTAGAGAACACCGGGGAGCTGTTTTTT. Encoded protein: CAISESVENTGELFF.

This CDR3 is CASTLVGQDTQYF. CDR3 DNA: TGCGCCAGCACCCTGGTGGGGCAGGATACGCAGTATTTT. The rearrangement links TRBV5-1 to TRBJ2-3; D is possibly TRBD1 (5 bases). The CDR3 covers 13 residues. Germline CDR1 SGHRS, CDR2 YFSETQ. Trimming took 6 bases from V and 6 from J, leaving 14 bases between them.

This clone was seen more than once but under ten times. The V and J genes are TRBV5-1 and TRBJ2-7; 8 bases line up with TRBD1. From germline, CDR1 is SGHRS and CDR2 YFSETQ. Trimming cost V 0 bases and J 6 bases; bases outside gene matches: 5. This CDR3 comprises 14 residues. The CDR3 sequence is CASSLGDRKREQYF. The CDR3 bases are TGCGCCAGCAGCTTGGGGGACAGGAAACGCGAGCAGTACTTC. Based on the CDR3 plus reference TRBV5-1 and TRBJ2-7, the full variable domain is KAGVTQTPRYLIKTRGQQVTLSCSPISGHRSVSWYQQTPGQGLQFLFEYFSETQRNKGNFPGRFSGRQFSNSRSEMNVSTLELGDSALYLCASSLGDRKREQYFGPGTRLTVT.

The chain carries TRBV5-6 and TRBJ2-6; D possibly corresponds to TRBD1 (6 bases). Per the germline V gene, CDR1 is SGHDT and CDR2 is YYEEEE. CDR3 length: 17 amino acids. Trimming stripped 0 bases from V and 3 bases from J, with 13 bases between. CDR3 sequence (DNA): TGTGCCAGCAGCTTGGGTTCAGGGGCTGGTGGGGCCAACGTCCTGACTTTC. It yields the protein CASSLGSGAGGANVLTF.

This clone was seen once. The chain recombines TRBV7-3 with TRBJ2-1; 7 nucleotides line up with TRBD1. This CDR3 spans 15 amino acids. J gave up 4 bases and V 5 bases, and 8 bases lay outside the gene matches. Germline V gene sequence: CDR1 SGHTA, CDR2 FQGTGA. DNA for the CDR3: TGTGCCAGCAGCCCTGGGACAGCGAATTACAATGAGCAGTTCTTC. It specifies CASSPGTANYNEQFF.

The rearrangement joins TRBV30 to TRBJ1-1, with D possibly being TRBD1 (6 bases). CDR3 length equals 13 residues. The V end lost 3 bases, the J end lost 1 base, and 9 bases lay between the germline ends. Germline-derived CDR1 and CDR2 are GTSNPN and SVGIG (reference sequence). CDR3 sequence reads: CAWSRTANTEAFF. DNA of the CDR3: TGTGCCTGGAGCAGGACAGCGAACACTGAAGCTTTCTTT.

This clone was observed a few times. The chain joins TRBV3-1 (or the pseudogene TRBV3-2) to TRBJ2-1, with 7 bases fitting TRBD2. The CDR3 is 14 amino acids. The J segment lost 7 bases and the V segment lost 3 bases, leaving 6 bases of the junction unmatched. Per germline, CDR1 LGHDT and CDR2 YNNKEL (reference sequence). CDR3 DNA sequence: TGTGCCAGCAGCCACTCAAGCGGGATGAATGAGCAGTTCTTC. It specifies CASSHSSGMNEQFF.

The gene calls are TRBV5-1 and TRBJ1-5; D call uncertain. The germline V and J ends were trimmed by 0 bases and 6 bases, with 13 bases remaining between them. The germline V gene encodes CDR1 SGHRS and CDR2 YFSETQ. This CDR3 comprises 15 residues. CDR3: CASSLEAAEGQPQHF. The CDR3, as DNA: TGCGCCAGCAGCTTGGAAGCCGCTGAGGGTCAGCCCCAGCATTTT.

The J gene is TRBJ2-2, the V gene TRBV6-5; 10 positions agree with TRBD2. The CDR3 length is 14 residues. In germline, CDR1 is MNHEY, CDR2 SVGAGI. V trimming: 7 bases; J trimming: 3 bases; junction bases outside the gene matches: 2. The CDR3 DNA is TGTGCCAGCACGCTAGCGGGAGACACCGGGGAGCTGTTTTTT. Its translation is CASTLAGDTGELFF.

The table lists this clone with a few counts. The chain combines TRBV28 with TRBJ1-6, with no clear D. The germline V and J ends were trimmed by 6 bases and 11 bases, with 14 bases remaining between them. This CDR3 comprises 13 residues. Germline loops: CDR1 MDHEN, CDR2 SYDVKM. This chain's CDR3 is CASSPGSLPPLHF. CDR3 nucleotide sequence: TGTGCCAGCAGCCCTGGGAGCCTTCCACCCCTCCACTTT.

This chain connects TRBV10-3 to TRBJ2-5, with a tentative D call TRBD2 (6 bases). Trimming removed 5 bases from V and 3 bases from J, with 7 bases in between. The CDR3 loop spans 12 amino acids. Germline V gene sequence: CDR1 ENHRY, CDR2 SYGVKD. CDR3 nucleotide sequence: TGTGCCATCAGTAGGACTAAAGAGACCCAGTACTTC. As protein: CAISRTKETQYF.